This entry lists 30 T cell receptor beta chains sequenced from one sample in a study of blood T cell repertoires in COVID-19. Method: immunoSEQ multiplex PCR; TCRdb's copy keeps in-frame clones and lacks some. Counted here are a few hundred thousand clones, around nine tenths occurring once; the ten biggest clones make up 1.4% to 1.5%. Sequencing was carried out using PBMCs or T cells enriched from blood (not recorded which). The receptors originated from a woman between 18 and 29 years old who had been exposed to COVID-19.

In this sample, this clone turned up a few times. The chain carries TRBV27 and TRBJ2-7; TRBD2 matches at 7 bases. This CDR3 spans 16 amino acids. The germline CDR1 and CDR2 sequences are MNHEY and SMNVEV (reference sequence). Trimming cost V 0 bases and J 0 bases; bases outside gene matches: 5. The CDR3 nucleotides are TGTGCCAGCAGTTTATCTAGCGGGCCACTCTCCTACGAGCAGTACTTC. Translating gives CASSLSSGPLSYEQYF.

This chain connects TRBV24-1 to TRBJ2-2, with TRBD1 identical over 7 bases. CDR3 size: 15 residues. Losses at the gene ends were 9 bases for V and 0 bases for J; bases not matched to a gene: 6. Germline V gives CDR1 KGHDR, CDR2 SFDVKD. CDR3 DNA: TGTGCCACCGGGGACACAGGGGCGAACACCGGGGAGCTGTTTTTT. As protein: CATGDTGANTGELFF.

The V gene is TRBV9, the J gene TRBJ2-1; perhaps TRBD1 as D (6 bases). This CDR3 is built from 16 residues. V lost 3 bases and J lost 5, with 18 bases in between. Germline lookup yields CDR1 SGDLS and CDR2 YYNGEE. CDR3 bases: TGTGCCAGCAGCGACCCACACCGGGACATTCACAATGAGCAGTTCTTC. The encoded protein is CASSDPHRDIHNEQFF.

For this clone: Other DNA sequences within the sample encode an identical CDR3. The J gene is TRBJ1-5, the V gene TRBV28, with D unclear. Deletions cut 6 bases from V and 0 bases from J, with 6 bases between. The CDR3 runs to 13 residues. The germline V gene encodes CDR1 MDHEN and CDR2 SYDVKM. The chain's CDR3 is CASSYYSNQPQHF. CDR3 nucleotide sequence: TGTGCCAGCAGCTATTATAGCAATCAGCCCCAGCATTTT.

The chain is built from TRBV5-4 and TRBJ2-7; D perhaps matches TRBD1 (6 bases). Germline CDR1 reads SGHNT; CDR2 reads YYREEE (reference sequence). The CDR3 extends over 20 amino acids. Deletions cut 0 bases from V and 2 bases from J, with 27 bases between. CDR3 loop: CASSLGLGEGHLPLPYEQYF. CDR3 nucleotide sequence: TGTGCCAGCAGCTTGGGATTGGGTGAGGGACACCTCCCTCTACCCTACGAGCAGTACTTC.

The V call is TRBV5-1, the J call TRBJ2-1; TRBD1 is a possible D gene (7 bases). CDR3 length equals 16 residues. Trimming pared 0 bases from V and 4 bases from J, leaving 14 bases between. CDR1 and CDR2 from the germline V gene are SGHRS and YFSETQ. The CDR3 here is CASSLGRDSLYNEQFF. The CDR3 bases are TGCGCCAGCAGCTTGGGGCGGGACAGCCTGTACAATGAGCAGTTCTTC.

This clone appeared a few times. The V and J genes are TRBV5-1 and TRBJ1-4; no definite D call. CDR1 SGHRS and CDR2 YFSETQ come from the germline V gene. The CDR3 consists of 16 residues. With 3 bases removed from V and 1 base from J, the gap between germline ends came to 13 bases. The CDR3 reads CASSSGSSLTNEKLFF. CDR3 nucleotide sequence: TGCGCCAGCAGCTCCGGGAGTTCACTAACTAATGAAAAACTGTTTTTT.

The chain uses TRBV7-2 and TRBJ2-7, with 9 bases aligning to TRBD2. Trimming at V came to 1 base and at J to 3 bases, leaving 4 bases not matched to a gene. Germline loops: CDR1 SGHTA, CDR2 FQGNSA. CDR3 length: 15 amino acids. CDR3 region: CASSLELAGNYEQYF. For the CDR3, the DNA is TGTGCCAGCAGCTTAGAGCTAGCGGGAAACTACGAGCAGTACTTC.

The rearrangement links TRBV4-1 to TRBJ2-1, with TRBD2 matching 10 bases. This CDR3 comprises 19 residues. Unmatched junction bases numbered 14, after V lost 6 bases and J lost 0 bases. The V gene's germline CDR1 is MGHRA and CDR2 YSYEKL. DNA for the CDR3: TGCGCCAGCAGTGGTAGCGGGAGGAACACGTCGAGCTCCTACAATGAGCAGTTCTTC. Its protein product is CASSGSGRNTSSSYNEQFF.

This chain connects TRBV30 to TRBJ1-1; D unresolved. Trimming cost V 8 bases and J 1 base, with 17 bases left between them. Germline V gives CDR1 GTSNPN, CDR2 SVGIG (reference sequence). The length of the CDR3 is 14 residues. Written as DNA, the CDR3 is TGTGCCCGCTTAGCACGGATTCCGAACACTGAAGCTTTCTTT. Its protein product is CARLARIPNTEAFF.

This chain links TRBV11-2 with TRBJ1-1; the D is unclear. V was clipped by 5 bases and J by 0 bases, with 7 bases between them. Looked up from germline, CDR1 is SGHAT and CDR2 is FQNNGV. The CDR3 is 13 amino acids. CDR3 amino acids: CASSLPMNTEAFF. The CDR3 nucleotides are TGTGCCAGCAGCCTGCCTATGAACACTGAAGCTTTCTTT.

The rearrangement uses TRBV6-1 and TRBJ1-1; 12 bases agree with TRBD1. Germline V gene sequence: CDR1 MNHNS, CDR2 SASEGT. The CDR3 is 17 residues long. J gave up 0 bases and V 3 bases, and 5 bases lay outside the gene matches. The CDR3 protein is CASSEGQGAGMNTEAFF. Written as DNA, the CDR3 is TGTGCCAGCAGTGAGGGACAGGGGGCGGGTATGAACACTGAAGCTTTCTTT.

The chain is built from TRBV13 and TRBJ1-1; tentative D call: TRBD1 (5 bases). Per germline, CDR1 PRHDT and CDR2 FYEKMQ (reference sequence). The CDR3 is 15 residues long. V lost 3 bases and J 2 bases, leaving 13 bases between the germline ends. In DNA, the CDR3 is TGTGCCAGCAGCTTTACTGCCGGGGGAAACACTGAAGCTTTCTTT. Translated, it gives CASSFTAGGNTEAFF. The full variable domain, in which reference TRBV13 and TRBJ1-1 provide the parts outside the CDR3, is AAGVIQSPRHLIKEKRETATLKCYPIPRHDTVYWYQQGPGQDPQFLISFYEKMQSDKGSIPDRFSAQQFSDYHSELNMSSLELGDSALYFCASSFTAGGNTEAFFGQGTRLTVV.

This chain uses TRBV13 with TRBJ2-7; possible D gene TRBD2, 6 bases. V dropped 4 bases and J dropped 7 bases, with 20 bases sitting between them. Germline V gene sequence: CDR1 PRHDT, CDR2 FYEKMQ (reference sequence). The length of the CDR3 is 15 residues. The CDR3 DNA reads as TGTGCCAGCAGCTCCGGATTGGGGGAGGCATGGGAGCAGTACTTC. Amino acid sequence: CASSSGLGEAWEQYF.

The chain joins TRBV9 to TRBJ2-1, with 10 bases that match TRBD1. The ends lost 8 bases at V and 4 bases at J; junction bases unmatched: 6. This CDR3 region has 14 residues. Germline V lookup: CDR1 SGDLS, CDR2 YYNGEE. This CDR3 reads CARIRDRGYNEQFF. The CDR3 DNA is TGTGCCAGAATCCGGGACAGGGGATACAATGAGCAGTTCTTC.

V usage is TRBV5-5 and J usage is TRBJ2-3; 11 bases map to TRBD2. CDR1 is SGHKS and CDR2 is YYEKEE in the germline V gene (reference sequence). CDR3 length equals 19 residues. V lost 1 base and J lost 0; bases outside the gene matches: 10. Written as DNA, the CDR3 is TGTGCCAGCAGCTTGAGTCTGGCTAGCGGGGGGTCTAGCACAGATACGCAGTATTTT. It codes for CASSLSLASGGSSTDTQYF.

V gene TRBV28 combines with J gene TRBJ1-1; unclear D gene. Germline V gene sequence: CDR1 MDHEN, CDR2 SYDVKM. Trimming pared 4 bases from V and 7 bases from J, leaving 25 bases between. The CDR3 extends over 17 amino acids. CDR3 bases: TGTGCCAGCAGTTCTTATAACATCGCCATGGTTGGTCGTGAAGCTTTCTTT. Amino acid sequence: CASSSYNIAMVGREAFF.

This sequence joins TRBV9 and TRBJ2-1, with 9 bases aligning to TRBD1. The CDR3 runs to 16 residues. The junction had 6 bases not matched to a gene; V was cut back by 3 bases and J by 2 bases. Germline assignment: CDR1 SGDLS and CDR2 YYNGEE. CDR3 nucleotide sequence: TGTGCCAGCAGCGGACCAGGACAGGGGACCTACAATGAGCAGTTCTTC. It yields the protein CASSGPGQGTYNEQFF.

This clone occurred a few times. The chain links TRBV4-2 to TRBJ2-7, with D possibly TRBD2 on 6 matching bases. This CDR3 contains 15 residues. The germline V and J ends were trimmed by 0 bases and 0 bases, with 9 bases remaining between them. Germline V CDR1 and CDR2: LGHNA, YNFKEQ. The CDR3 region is CASSQEVGSSYEQYF. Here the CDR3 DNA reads TGTGCCAGCAGCCAAGAGGTCGGGAGCTCCTACGAGCAGTACTTC.

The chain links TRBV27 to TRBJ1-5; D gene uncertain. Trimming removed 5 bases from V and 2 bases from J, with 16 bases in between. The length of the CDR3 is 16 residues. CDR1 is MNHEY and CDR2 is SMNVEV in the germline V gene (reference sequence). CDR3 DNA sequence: TGTGCCAGCAGTCCCCTGAGTCAACTTGGCAATCAGCCCCAGCATTTT. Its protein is CASSPLSQLGNQPQHF.

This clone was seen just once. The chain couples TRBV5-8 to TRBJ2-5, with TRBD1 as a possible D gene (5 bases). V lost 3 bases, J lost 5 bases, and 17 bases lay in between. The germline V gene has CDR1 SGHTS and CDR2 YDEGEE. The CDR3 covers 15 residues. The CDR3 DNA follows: TGTGCCAGCAGCTCAGGGTTCCAGTTTACGGAGACCCAGTACTTC. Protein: CASSSGFQFTETQYF. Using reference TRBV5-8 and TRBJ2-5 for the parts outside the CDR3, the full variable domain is EAGVTQSPTHLIKTRGQQATLRCSPISGHTSVYWYQQALGLGLQFLLWYDEGEERNRGNFPPRFSGRQFPNYSSELNVNALELEDSALYLCASSSGFQFTETQYFGPGTRLLVL.

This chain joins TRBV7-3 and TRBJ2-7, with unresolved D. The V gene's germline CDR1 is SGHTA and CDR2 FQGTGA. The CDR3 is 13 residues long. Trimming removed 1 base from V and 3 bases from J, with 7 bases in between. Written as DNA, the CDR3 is TGTGCCAGCAGCTTAAACCCCAGCTACGAGCAGTACTTC. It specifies CASSLNPSYEQYF.

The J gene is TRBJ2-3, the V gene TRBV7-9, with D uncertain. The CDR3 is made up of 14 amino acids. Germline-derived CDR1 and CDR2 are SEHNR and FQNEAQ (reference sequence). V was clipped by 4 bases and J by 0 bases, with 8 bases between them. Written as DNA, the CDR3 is TGTGCCAGCAGCTACTATGACAGCACAGATACGCAGTATTTT. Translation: CASSYYDSTDTQYF.

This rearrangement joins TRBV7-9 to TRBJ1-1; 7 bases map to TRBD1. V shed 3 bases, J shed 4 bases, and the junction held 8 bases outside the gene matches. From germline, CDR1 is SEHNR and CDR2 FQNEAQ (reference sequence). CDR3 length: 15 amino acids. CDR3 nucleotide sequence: TGTGCCAGCAGCTTCGCGACAGGGCGCGGCACTGAAGCTTTCTTT. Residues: CASSFATGRGTEAFF.

The CDR3 reads CASSFRQKESYEQYF. The DNA of the CDR3 is TGTGCCAGCTCATTTAGACAGAAGGAGAGCTACGAGCAGTACTTC. The rearrangement joins TRBV18 to TRBJ2-7; tentative D call: TRBD1 (5 bases). This CDR3 is built from 15 residues. Germline lookup yields CDR1 KGHSH and CDR2 LQKENI. V was cut by 5 bases and J by 3 bases, with 17 bases left in between.

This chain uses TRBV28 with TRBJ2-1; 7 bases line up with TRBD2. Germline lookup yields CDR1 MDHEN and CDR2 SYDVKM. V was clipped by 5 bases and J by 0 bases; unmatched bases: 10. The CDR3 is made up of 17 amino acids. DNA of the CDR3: TGTGCCAGCAGTCGGCCCGGGAGGCCAAGCTCCTACAATGAGCAGTTCTTC. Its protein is CASSRPGRPSSYNEQFF.

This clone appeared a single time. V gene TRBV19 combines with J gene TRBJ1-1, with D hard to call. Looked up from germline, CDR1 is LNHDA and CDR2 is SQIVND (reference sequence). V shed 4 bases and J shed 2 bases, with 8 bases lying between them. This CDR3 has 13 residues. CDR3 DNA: TGTGCCAGTAGTACCTACTTTAACACTGAAGCTTTCTTT. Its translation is CASSTYFNTEAFF. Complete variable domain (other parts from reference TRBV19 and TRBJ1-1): DGGITQSPKYLFRKEGQNVTLSCEQNLNHDAMYWYRQDPGQGLRLIYYSQIVNDFQKGDIAEGYSVSREKKESFPLTVTSAQKNPTAFYLCASSTYFNTEAFFGQGTRLTVV.

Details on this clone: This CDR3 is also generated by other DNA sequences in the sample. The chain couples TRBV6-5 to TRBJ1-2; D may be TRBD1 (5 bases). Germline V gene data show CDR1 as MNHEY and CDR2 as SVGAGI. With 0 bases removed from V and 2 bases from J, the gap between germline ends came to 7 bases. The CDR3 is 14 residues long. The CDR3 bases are TGTGCCAGCAGTTACTCTGGGGGGAACTATGGCTACACCTTC. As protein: CASSYSGGNYGYTF.

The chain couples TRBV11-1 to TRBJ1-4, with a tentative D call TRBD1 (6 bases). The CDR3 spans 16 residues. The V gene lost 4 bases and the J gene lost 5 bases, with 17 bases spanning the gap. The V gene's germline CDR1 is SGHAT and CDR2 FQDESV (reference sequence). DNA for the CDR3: TGTGCCAGCAGCTCATCCCACAGGGAAGGAAATGAAAAACTGTTTTTT. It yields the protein CASSSSHREGNEKLFF. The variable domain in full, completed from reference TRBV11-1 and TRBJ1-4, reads EAEVAQSPRYKITEKSQAVAFWCDPISGHATLYWYRQILGQGPELLVQFQDESVVDDSQLPKDRFSAERLKGVDSTLKIQPAELGDSAMYLCASSSSHREGNEKLFFGSGTQLSVL.

This CDR3 reads CARPLCRENTEAFF. DNA for the CDR3: TGCGCCAGACCCCTCTGCAGGGAGAACACTGAAGCTTTCTTT. The chain combines TRBV4-1 with TRBJ1-1, with a possible D match to TRBD1 (5 bases). The CDR3 spans 14 residues. Trimming shortened V by 9 bases and J by 1 base, and 15 bases separated the two germline ends. Looked up from germline, CDR1 is MGHRA and CDR2 is YSYEKL.